A single sample gave rise to the 25 T cell receptor beta chains below, sequenced in a study of blood T cell repertoires in COVID-19 (dated by TCRdb to the early 2020s). The receptor library was made with the immunoSEQ multiplex PCR assay. TCRdb mirrors the immuneACCESS table, restricted to in-frame sequences. Some clones are absent from its copies; in checked studies, under half trace to an unresolved V gene, and the reason for the others is unknown. This sample is represented by tens of thousands of clones; about 76% of them were singletons. The top ten clonotypes cover around 30% of the sample. Sequencing used peripheral blood. These receptors came from a human donor in a cohort sampled during active COVID-19.

The chain links TRBV11-3 to TRBJ2-3; D gene unclear. The CDR3 extends over 15 amino acids. Per the germline V gene, CDR1 is SGHNT and CDR2 is YENEEA. V was cut by 1 base and J by 0 bases, with 8 bases left in between. The DNA for the CDR3 is TGTGCCAGCAGCTTAGCCCCGTCTAGCACAGATACGCAGTATTTT. Translating gives CASSLAPSSTDTQYF.

The chain combines TRBV18 with TRBJ2-7; 9 bases are shared with TRBD1. CDR3 size: 17 residues. Trimming cost V 5 bases and J 6 bases; bases outside gene matches: 17. The V gene's germline CDR1 is KGHSH and CDR2 LQKENI. This CDR3 reads CASSFKRSGTGFAEQYF. The CDR3 nucleotides read TGTGCCAGCTCATTCAAGAGGTCCGGGACAGGGTTTGCCGAGCAGTACTTC.

The V call is TRBV5-4, the J call TRBJ1-1; TRBD1 is a possible D gene (5 bases). From germline, CDR1 is SGHNT and CDR2 YYREEE (reference sequence). Trimming removed 1 base at V and 5 bases at J, with 6 bases between. The CDR3 spans 12 residues. CDR3 loop: CASSLRGTEAFF. The CDR3 region has the DNA TGTGCCAGCAGCTTGAGGGGAACTGAAGCTTTCTTT.

The chain recombines TRBV5-6 with TRBJ2-3; 9 bases align to TRBD1. The CDR3 runs to 14 residues. The germline gives CDR1 SGHDT, CDR2 YYEEEE. The junction had 3 bases not matched to a gene; V was cut back by 3 bases and J by 4 bases. CDR3 residues: CASSSRQGADTQYF. DNA for the CDR3: TGTGCCAGCAGCTCAAGACAGGGGGCAGATACGCAGTATTTT.

The chain links TRBV5-1 to TRBJ2-4; D may be TRBD2 (5 bases). Trimming shortened V by 4 bases and J by 2 bases, and 7 bases separated the two germline ends. Germline V CDR1 and CDR2: SGHRS, YFSETQ. The CDR3 is 13 amino acids. CDR3 coding DNA: TGCGCCAGCAGCCCGGACTCCAAAAACATTCAGTACTTC. Residues: CASSPDSKNIQYF.

The chain recombines TRBV12-5 with TRBJ2-5; TRBD1 is a possible D gene (5 bases). The CDR3 spans 12 residues. Trimming removed 6 bases from V and 7 bases from J, with 12 bases in between. The germline V gene has CDR1 LGHNT and CDR2 FRNRAP. The CDR3 DNA reads as TGTGCTAGTGGACTCCCTCAGGGGACCCAGTACTTC. Its translation is CASGLPQGTQYF.

This clone was counted a few times. This chain joins TRBV12-3 or TRBV12-4 and TRBJ2-5, with D unresolved. Trimming shortened V by 3 bases and J by 4 bases, and 9 bases separated the two germline ends. The CDR3 is 13 amino acids. This chain's CDR3 is CASSFGQLETQYF. As DNA, the CDR3 is TGTGCCAGCAGTTTTGGGCAGCTAGAGACCCAGTACTTC.

The chain couples TRBV5-8 to TRBJ1-2; D unresolved. CDR3 length: 14 residues. Trimming took off 4 bases at V and 4 bases at J, with 14 bases between the two ends. The germline CDR1 and CDR2 sequences are SGHTS and YDEGEE. CDR3 sequence (DNA): TGTGCCAGCAGCCTTGAGGCACCACTCTATGGCTACACCTTC. This translates into CASSLEAPLYGYTF.

J is TRBJ1-5 and V is TRBV6-2 or TRBV6-3; possible D gene TRBD1, 6 bases. The CDR3 has 14 amino acids. V lost 6 bases and J 6 bases, leaving 15 bases between the germline ends. The germline V gene has CDR1 MNHEY and CDR2 SVGEGT. The CDR3 spells CASSPGTFSQPQHF. CDR3 bases: TGTGCCAGCAGCCCCGGGACATTCTCTCAGCCCCAGCATTTT.

The rearrangement links TRBV7-9 to TRBJ2-1, with 9 bases aligning to TRBD2. The CDR3 covers 15 residues. Germline V lookup: CDR1 SEHNR, CDR2 FQNEAQ (reference sequence). J lost 6 bases, V lost 5 bases, and 8 bases had no gene match. CDR3 in amino acids: CASSLKREVRNEQFF. The CDR3 DNA is TGTGCCAGCAGCCTTAAGCGGGAGGTACGCAATGAGCAGTTCTTC.

The chain combines TRBV6-2 or TRBV6-3 with TRBJ2-1; TRBD1 matches 10 bases. V lost 2 bases, J lost 6 bases, and 4 bases stayed unmatched. The V gene's germline CDR1 is MNHEY and CDR2 SVGEGT. The CDR3 has 15 amino acids. CDR3 region: CASSYPGTGANEQFF. The CDR3 nucleotides are TGTGCCAGCAGTTACCCCGGGACAGGGGCCAATGAGCAGTTCTTC.

This chain links TRBV18 with TRBJ1-2, with TRBD1 as a possible D gene (5 bases). Trimming pared 2 bases from V and 0 bases from J, leaving 16 bases between. This CDR3 region has 17 residues. Germline CDR1 reads KGHSH; CDR2 reads LQKENI. This CDR3 is CASSPRLGDGPNYGYTF. The CDR3 DNA follows: TGTGCCAGCTCACCAAGGTTAGGGGATGGCCCTAACTATGGCTACACCTTC.

The chain recombines TRBV5-4 with TRBJ2-7, with D perhaps TRBD1 (5 bases). V was clipped by 7 bases and J by 0 bases, with 14 bases between them. The CDR3 extends over 14 amino acids. The germline V gene encodes CDR1 SGHNT and CDR2 YYREEE (reference sequence). The chain's CDR3 is CASSPLQGSYEQYF. The DNA of the CDR3 is TGTGCCAGCTCCCCCCTGCAGGGCTCCTACGAGCAGTACTTC. Full variable domain (rest looked up from reference TRBV5-4 and TRBJ2-7): ETGVTQSPTHLIKTRGQQVTLRCSSQSGHNTVSWYQQALGQGPQFIFQYYREEENGRGNFPPRFSGLQFPNYSSELNVNALELDDSALYLCASSPLQGSYEQYFGPGTRLTVT.

The chain employs TRBV7-2 and TRBJ2-1; the D gene is possibly TRBD1 (6 bases). Germline V gene lookup returns CDR1 SGHTA and CDR2 FQGNSA. Trimming cost V 4 bases and J 0 bases, with 13 bases left between them. The CDR3 length is 16 residues. This CDR3 reads CASSSGQPSSYNEQFF. The CDR3 DNA is TGTGCCAGCAGCTCAGGACAGCCGAGCTCCTACAATGAGCAGTTCTTC.

This clone is a singleton in its sample. This chain links TRBV15 with TRBJ2-7, with D possibly matching TRBD1 (6 bases). CDR3 length equals 18 residues. V lost 0 bases and J lost 6, with 24 bases in between. Germline V gene sequence: CDR1 LNHNV, CDR2 YYDKDF (reference sequence). The CDR3 here is CATSRDPPGSPEGVEQYF. In nucleotides, the CDR3 is TGTGCCACCAGCAGAGATCCCCCCGGTAGCCCCGAGGGGGTCGAGCAGTACTTC. The full variable domain, completed using reference TRBV15 and TRBJ2-7, is DAMVIQNPRYQVTQFGKPVTLSCSQTLNHNVMYWYQQKSSQAPKLLFHYYDKDFNNEADTPDNFQSRRPNTSFCFLDIRSPGLGDTAMYLCATSRDPPGSPEGVEQYFGPGTRLTVT.

The chain combines TRBV5-1 with TRBJ2-2, with D possibly being TRBD2 (6 bases). The CDR3 has 14 residues. Germline assignment: CDR1 SGHRS and CDR2 YFSETQ. The germline V and J ends were trimmed by 4 bases and 5 bases, with 12 bases remaining between them. For the CDR3, the DNA is TGCGCCAGCAGCCCGTCGGGGGTGACCGGGGAGCTGTTTTTT. Residues: CASSPSGVTGELFF.

Turning to this clone: This may arise from a read error, as a much more abundant clone is one base away. The genes are TRBV5-1 and TRBJ2-1, with 7 bases lining up with TRBD2. The V gene's germline CDR1 is SGHRS and CDR2 YFSETQ. Trimming cost V 4 bases and J 2 bases; bases outside gene matches: 3. The CDR3 has 14 amino acids. This CDR3 reads CASSPGLAYNEQFF. The CDR3 DNA reads as TGCGCCAGCAGCCCCGGACTAGCCTACAATGAGCAGTTCTTC.

This clone was counted between two and nine times. The chain employs TRBV3-1 (or the pseudogene TRBV3-2) and TRBJ2-5; 10 nucleotides align to TRBD1. There are 15 residues in the CDR3. Germline CDR1 is LGHDT and CDR2 is YNNKEL (reference sequence). V dropped 2 bases and J dropped 5; count of bases not matched to a gene: 5. The CDR3 region is CASSQRGQGRETQYF. DNA of the CDR3: TGTGCCAGCAGCCAAAGGGGACAGGGGAGGGAGACCCAGTACTTC.

The CDR3 is CAWSGGFNQPQHF. As DNA, the CDR3 is TGTGCCTGGTCGGGGGGGTTCAATCAGCCCCAGCATTTT. The V and J genes are TRBV30 and TRBJ1-5; D possibly corresponds to TRBD1 (5 bases). The ends were cut back, 5 bases at V and 3 bases at J, with 11 bases in the middle. Germline V gene sequence: CDR1 GTSNPN, CDR2 SVGIG (reference sequence). The CDR3 totals 13 residues.

CDR3 loop: CAISDESGAGLFF. The DNA for the CDR3 is TGTGCCATCAGTGATGAATCGGGAGCGGGACTGTTTTTT. V gene TRBV10-3 combines with J gene TRBJ1-4; D is ambiguous. Germline loops: CDR1 ENHRY, CDR2 SYGVKD. V was clipped by 3 bases and J by 13 bases, with 15 bases between them. The CDR3 consists of 13 residues.

The chain joins TRBV5-1 to TRBJ2-2, with 9 bases aligning to TRBD1. Germline loops: CDR1 SGHRS, CDR2 YFSETQ. The CDR3 contains 15 residues. With 4 bases clipped from V and 4 bases from J, the junction kept 5 bases outside the gene matches. The CDR3 region is CASSPGQGITGELFF. The CDR3 DNA reads TGCGCCAGCAGCCCTGGACAGGGGATCACCGGGGAGCTGTTTTTT.

The chain combines TRBV2 with TRBJ2-7; no firm D call. CDR3 length: 11 amino acids. Per germline, CDR1 SNHLY and CDR2 FYNNEI. Trimming took off 5 bases at V and 6 bases at J, with 8 bases between the two ends. CDR3 sequence: CASSQVLEQYF. The CDR3, as DNA: TGTGCCAGCAGTCAGGTACTCGAGCAGTACTTC.

The genes are TRBV9 and TRBJ2-5, with TRBD1 identical over 7 bases. The V gene end was trimmed by 4 bases and the J gene end by 8 bases; junction bases not matched to a gene: 17. The CDR3 loop spans 16 amino acids. Looked up from germline, CDR1 is SGDLS and CDR2 is YYNGEE. The CDR3 DNA follows: TGTGCCAGCAGCCCCCAGAGGGGGCCACCCCTTGGTACCCAGTACTTC. This gives the protein CASSPQRGPPLGTQYF.

The V gene is TRBV29-1, the J gene TRBJ2-2, with D hard to call. Germline V lookup: CDR1 SQVTM, CDR2 ANQGSEA. This CDR3 is 13 amino acids long. V gave up 1 base and J gave up 1 base, with 4 bases separating them. Here the CDR3 reads CSVEAENTGELFF. The CDR3 nucleotides are TGCAGCGTTGAAGCAGAGAACACCGGGGAGCTGTTTTTT.

This chain uses TRBV7-2 with TRBJ2-7, with a tentative D call TRBD1 (6 bases). The length of the CDR3 is 17 residues. V lost 2 bases and J lost 0, with 17 bases in between. Germline CDR1 is SGHTA and CDR2 is FQGNSA. The CDR3 sequence: CASSLMRPGATSYEQYF. DNA for the CDR3: TGTGCCAGCAGCTTAATGAGGCCAGGGGCCACCTCCTACGAGCAGTACTTC.